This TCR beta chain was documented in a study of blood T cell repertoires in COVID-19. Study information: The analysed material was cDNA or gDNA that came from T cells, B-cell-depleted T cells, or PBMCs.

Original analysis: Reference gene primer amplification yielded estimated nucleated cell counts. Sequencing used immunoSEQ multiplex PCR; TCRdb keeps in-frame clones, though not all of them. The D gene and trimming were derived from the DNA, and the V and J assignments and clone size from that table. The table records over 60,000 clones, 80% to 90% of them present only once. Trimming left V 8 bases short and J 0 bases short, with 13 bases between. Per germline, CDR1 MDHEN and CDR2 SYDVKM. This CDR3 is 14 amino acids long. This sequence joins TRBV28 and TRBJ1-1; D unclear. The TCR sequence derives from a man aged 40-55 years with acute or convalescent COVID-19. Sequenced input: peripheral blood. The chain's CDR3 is CASGLAIMNTEAFF. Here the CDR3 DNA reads TGTGCCAGCGGACTGGCCATAATGAACACTGAAGCTTTCTTT.